These 18 T cell receptor beta chains originate from one sample sequenced in a study of blood T cells in healthy people across ages. A J-beta primer mix and a sample-barcoded 5' primer were used in a second PCR of roughly 7 to 12 cycles. TCRdb re-derived calls from the 5' RACE reads in MiXCR, one entry per CDR3 protein. The sample holds some 760,000 distinct CDR3 sequences, approximately 25% seen once. These data also formed part of another study, on T cells of mothers and their children.

The sequencing sample was made of blood. The receptors originated from a boy between 5 and 17 years old in good health.

The chain links TRBV7-8 to TRBJ2-1, with 9 bases matching TRBD2. The CDR3 consists of 16 residues. V dropped 5 bases and J dropped 7; count of bases not matched to a gene: 12. Germline V gene lookup returns CDR1 SGHVS and CDR2 FQNEAQ. CDR3 bases: TGTGCCAGCAGCGCCTCTGGCGGGGGGGCGTCGAATGAGCAGTTCTTC. Protein sequence: CASSASGGGASNEQFF.

This clonotype has a count of ten or more. This chain connects TRBV6-2 or TRBV6-3 to TRBJ2-6; TRBD2 matches at 15 bases. This CDR3 spans 18 amino acids. Germline CDR1 is MNHEY and CDR2 is SVGEGT. Trimming took 4 bases from V and 4 from J; bases not matched to a gene: 5. The CDR3 here is CASSSGLAGGSGANVLTF. Here the CDR3 DNA reads TGTGCCAGCAGTTCCGGACTAGCGGGGGGGTCGGGGGCCAACGTCCTGACTTTC.

The chain links TRBV9 to TRBJ2-1; 12 bases agree with TRBD2. The DNA end favors TRBJ2-5, so the J call may be wrong. The CDR3 is 16 residues long. From germline, CDR1 is SGDLS and CDR2 YYNGEE. The CDR3 coding sequence is TGTGCCAGCAGCGTGACTAGCGGGAGCCTCCAAGAGACCCAGTACTTC. As protein: CASSVTSGSLQETQYF.

This CDR3 is CSASLGVLANTGELFF. CDR3 bases: TGCAGTGCTAGCCTAGGGGTTCTCGCGAACACCGGGGAGCTGTTTTTT. The V call is TRBV20-1, the J call TRBJ2-2, with D tentatively TRBD1 (5 bases). In germline, CDR1 is DFQATT, CDR2 SNEGSKA (reference sequence). The CDR3 consists of 16 residues. V lost 3 bases to trimming and J lost 0 bases, with 14 bases between them.

This clonotype turned up a few times. The chain recombines TRBV6-1 with TRBJ2-7, with D possibly called TRBD1 or TRBD2 (7 bases each). Per the germline V gene, CDR1 is MNHNS and CDR2 is SASEGT. This CDR3 has 15 residues. V lost 1 base to trimming and J lost 5 bases, with 15 bases between them. The CDR3 region is CASSEDPGGVNEQYF. CDR3 bases: TGTGCCAGCAGTGAAGACCCAGGGGGGGTGAACGAGCAGTACTTC.

In its sample, this clonotype was seen many times. This chain uses TRBV29-1 with TRBJ2-3; 7 positions match TRBD2. V was clipped by 5 bases and J by 1 base; unmatched bases: 3. Germline V CDR1 and CDR2: SQVTM, ANQGSEA. The length of the CDR3 is 13 residues. CDR3 coding DNA: TGCAGCGTTAAAACTAGCGGCACAGATACGCAGTATTTT. Its protein product is CSVKTSGTDTQYF.

The rearrangement uses TRBV6-6 and TRBJ2-1, with D possibly TRBD2 on 6 matching bases. The CDR3 sequence is 15 residues long. V lost 3 bases and J lost 3, with 12 bases in between. Germline assignment: CDR1 MNHNY and CDR2 SVGAGI (reference sequence). CDR3 sequence reads: CASSYGLALYNEQFF. DNA of the CDR3: TGTGCCAGCAGTTATGGTCTAGCGCTCTACAATGAGCAGTTCTTC.

This clonotype came up a few times. The chain recombines TRBV27 with TRBJ2-6; 10 bases agree with TRBD1. V was pared by 3 bases and J by 1 base, with 6 bases of the junction left unmatched. Germline assignment: CDR1 MNHEY and CDR2 SMNVEV (reference sequence). The CDR3 is made up of 18 amino acids. The CDR3 here is CASSLGQGLVSGANVLTF. The CDR3 DNA follows: TGTGCCAGCAGTTTGGGACAGGGGTTAGTATCTGGGGCCAACGTCCTGACTTTC.

This clonotype was counted a few times. CDR3 nucleotides: TGTGCCACCAGTCTAGCGGGGGGGCATGAGCAGTTCTTC. Its protein is CATSLAGGHEQFF. The rearrangement joins TRBV24-1 to TRBJ2-5; the match to TRBD2 covers 12 bases. The end of the DNA fits TRBJ2-1 better, so the J call may be wrong. CDR1 KGHDR and CDR2 SFDVKD come from the germline V gene. This CDR3 has 13 residues.

The chain recombines TRBV27 with TRBJ2-3, with D perhaps TRBD1 or TRBD2 (5 bases each). The CDR3 totals 17 residues. CDR1 is MNHEY and CDR2 is SMNVEV in the germline V gene (reference sequence). V was cut by 6 bases and J by 4 bases, with 23 bases left in between. The CDR3 sequence is CASSQDGTAEAADTQYF. CDR3 DNA: TGTGCCAGCAGCCAAGACGGGACGGCCGAAGCGGCAGATACGCAGTATTTT.

V usage is TRBV28 and J usage is TRBJ1-5, with D tentatively TRBD1 (6 bases). The CDR3 has 15 residues. In germline, CDR1 is MDHEN, CDR2 SYDVKM. Trimming cost V 6 bases and J 4 bases, with 16 bases left between them. CDR3: CASSSPQGYNQPQHF. The CDR3 DNA reads as TGTGCCAGCAGCTCCCCACAGGGATATAATCAGCCCCAGCATTTT.

About this clonotype itself: The junction does not match germline at one end; this may be a read error. The rearrangement joins TRBV11-1 to TRBJ2-3, with 10 bases aligning to TRBD2. Germline lookup yields CDR1 SGHAT and CDR2 FQDESV (reference sequence). This CDR3 has 15 amino acids. The CDR3 is CASRTWTSGTGTQYF. DNA of the CDR3: TGTGCCAGCAGGACCTGGACTAGCGGAACAGGTACGCAGTATTTT.

The chain combines TRBV25-1 with TRBJ2-7, with TRBD1 identical over 8 bases. J gave up 7 bases and V 4 bases, and 6 bases lay outside the gene matches. The germline V gene has CDR1 MGHDK and CDR2 SYGVNS. The CDR3 has 13 amino acids. The CDR3 region is CASSADRVSEQYF. Written as DNA, the CDR3 is TGTGCCAGCAGTGCGGACAGGGTGAGTGAGCAGTACTTC.

The rearrangement uses TRBV6-5 and TRBJ2-7, with 8 nucleotides matching TRBD2. V lost 6 bases and J lost 0; bases outside the gene matches: 7. This CDR3 region has 15 residues. Germline lookup yields CDR1 MNHEY and CDR2 SVGAGI. The CDR3 region has the DNA TGTGCCAGCAGGGGTTTAGCGGGGAGCTCCTACGAGCAGTACTTC. Protein: CASRGLAGSSYEQYF.

This clonotype was counted between two and nine times. The V gene is TRBV24-1, the J gene TRBJ2-5; 11 nucleotides align to TRBD2. The J call may not be correct, given that the DNA end is closer to TRBJ2-1. This CDR3 has 16 residues. CDR1 KGHDR and CDR2 SFDVKD come from the germline V gene. The CDR3 bases are TGTGCCACCAGTGTTTTTAGCGGGGGGGCAGTAGATGAGCAGTTCTTC. Translating it yields CATSVFSGGAVDEQFF.

This rearrangement joins TRBV4-3 to TRBJ2-1, with D perhaps TRBD2 (7 bases). Germline V gene sequence: CDR1 LGHNA, CDR2 YSLEER. Trimming stripped 2 bases from V and 4 bases from J, with 12 bases between. CDR3 length: 15 residues. This chain's CDR3 is CASSQSGTTYNEQFF. The CDR3, as DNA: TGCGCCAGCAGCCAAAGCGGGACAACATACAATGAGCAGTTCTTC.

CDR3 loop: CASSKLAGGPAGEQFF. The DNA for the CDR3 is TGTGCCAGCAGCAAACTAGCGGGAGGGCCAGCTGGTGAGCAGTTCTTC. The genes are TRBV7-9 and TRBJ2-1, with TRBD2 identical over 13 bases. J lost 9 bases, V lost 5 bases, and 10 bases had no gene match. This CDR3 comprises 16 residues. CDR1 is SEHNR, CDR2 FQNEAQ, per germline (reference sequence).

This clonotype was counted only a few times. The chain has TRBV29-1 and TRBJ1-2; TRBD1 might be the D (5 bases). Germline V CDR1 and CDR2: SQVTM, ANQGSEA. The V and J ends lost 6 bases and 8 bases respectively, with 22 bases between them. The CDR3 sequence is 14 residues long. CDR3 residues: CSVPQVSNSYGYTF. DNA of the CDR3: TGCAGCGTACCACAGGTCTCAAACTCCTACGGCTACACCTTC.